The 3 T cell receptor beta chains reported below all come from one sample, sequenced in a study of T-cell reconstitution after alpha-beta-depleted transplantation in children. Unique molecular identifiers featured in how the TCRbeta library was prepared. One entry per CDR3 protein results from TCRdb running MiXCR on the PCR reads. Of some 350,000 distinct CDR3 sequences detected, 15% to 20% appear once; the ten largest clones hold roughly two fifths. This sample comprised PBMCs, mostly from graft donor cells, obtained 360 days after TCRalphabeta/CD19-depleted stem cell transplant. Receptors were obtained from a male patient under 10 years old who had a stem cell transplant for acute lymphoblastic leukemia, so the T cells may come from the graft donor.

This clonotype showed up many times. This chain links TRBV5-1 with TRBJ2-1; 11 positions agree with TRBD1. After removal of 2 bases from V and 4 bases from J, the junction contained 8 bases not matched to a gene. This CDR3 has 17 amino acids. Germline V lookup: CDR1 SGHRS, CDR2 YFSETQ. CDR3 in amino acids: CASSFSGTGGLYNEQFF. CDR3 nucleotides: TGCGCCAGCAGCTTCTCCGGGACAGGGGGTTTGTACAATGAGCAGTTCTTC.

The CDR3 DNA reads TGCAGCGTGGATAGCGGGAGGCTCCGCGCAGATACGCAGTATTTT. It translates to CSVDSGRLRADTQYF. The chain joins TRBV29-1 to TRBJ2-3; 10 positions match TRBD2. V was pared by 6 bases and J by 4 bases, with 10 bases of the junction left unmatched. Germline CDR1 and CDR2: SQVTM and ANQGSEA. The CDR3 sequence is 15 residues long.

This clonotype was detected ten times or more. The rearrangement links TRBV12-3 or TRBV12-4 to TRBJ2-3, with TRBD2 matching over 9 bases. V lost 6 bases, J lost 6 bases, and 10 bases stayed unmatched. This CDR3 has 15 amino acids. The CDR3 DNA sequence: TGTGCCAGCAGGGGGCTAGCGGGGTTTCCTGATACGCAGTATTTT. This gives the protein CASRGLAGFPDTQYF.